Here is one T cell receptor beta chain with its context. Its antigen is currently unknown. Primers included in the PCR were 60 Vbeta and 13 Jbeta primers. Method: immunoSEQ multiplex PCR; TCRdb's copy keeps in-frame clones and lacks some. The sample lists 95,000 to 130,000 clones, 70% to 80% occurring once. Germline values: CDR1 SGHTA, CDR2 FQGNSA. CDR3 length equals 15 residues. V shed 0 bases and J shed 0 bases, with 8 bases lying between them. This sample stems from a study of cytomegalovirus exposure and HLA in healthy donors. Findings and caveats of the study: Per a later analysis, roughly 17,000 TCR beta sequences showed association with HLA alleles at 0.05 false discovery rate. Later work showed greater clonal expansion in HLA-associated TCR beta chains than in equally common others.

The material sequenced was PBMCs. V usage is TRBV7-2 and J usage is TRBJ1-1; D might be TRBD1 (5 bases). The TCR was taken from a man under 40 in good health and CMV-seropositive. CDR3 bases: TGTGCCAGCAGCTTAGCGACGACAGTGAACACTGAAGCTTTCTTT. Amino acid sequence: CASSLATTVNTEAFF.